The next 2 T cell receptor beta chains were all read from a single sample in a study of T cell repertoires in cytomegalovirus infection. TCRdb fed the reads into MiXCR, producing one record per CDR3 protein. The sample lists around 440,000 distinct CDR3 sequences, approximately 10% occurring once. Material for sequencing was PBMCs. The receptors shown here come from a human donor in good health (CMV status not recorded). Some clones in this sample may be carry-over from other donors' samples.

This clonotype has more than one count but fewer than ten. The gene calls are TRBV18 and TRBJ2-1; the match to TRBD2 covers 11 bases. Germline V gene sequence: CDR1 KGHSH, CDR2 LQKENI. V lost 1 base and J lost 6; bases outside the gene matches: 2. This CDR3 region has 15 residues. The CDR3 region is CASSPLLAGGNEQFF. The CDR3 DNA is TGTGCCAGCTCACCACTCCTAGCGGGGGGCAATGAGCAGTTCTTC.

The chain employs TRBV27 and TRBJ2-1, with 8 positions matching TRBD2. V trimming: 5 bases; J trimming: 7 bases; junction bases outside the gene matches: 13. There are 16 residues in the CDR3. The germline CDR1 and CDR2 sequences are MNHEY and SMNVEV (reference sequence). Here the CDR3 DNA reads TGTGCCAGCAGTACCCGTCATAGCGGGATTAAGAATGAGCAGTTCTTC. Protein sequence: CASSTRHSGIKNEQFF.